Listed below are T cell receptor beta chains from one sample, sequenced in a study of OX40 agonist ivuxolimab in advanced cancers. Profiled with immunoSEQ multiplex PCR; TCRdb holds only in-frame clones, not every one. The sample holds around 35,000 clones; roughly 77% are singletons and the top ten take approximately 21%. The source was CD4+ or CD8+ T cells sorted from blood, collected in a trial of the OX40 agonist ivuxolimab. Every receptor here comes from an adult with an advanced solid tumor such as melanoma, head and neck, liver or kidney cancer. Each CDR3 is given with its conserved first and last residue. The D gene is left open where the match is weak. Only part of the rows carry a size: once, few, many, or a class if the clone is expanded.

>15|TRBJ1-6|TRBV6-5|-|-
TGTGCCAGCAGACCAGGGACGGATTATAATTCACCCCTCCACTTT
CASRPGTDYNSPLHF
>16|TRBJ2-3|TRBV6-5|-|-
TGTGCCAGCAGTTACGGGGACGGGGATGGGACAGATACGCAGTATTTT
CASSYGDGDGTDTQYF
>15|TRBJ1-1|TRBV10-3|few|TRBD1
TGTGCCATCAGTGACCGGGACAGAGCAAGCCCTGAAGCTTTCTTT
CAISDRDRASPEAFF
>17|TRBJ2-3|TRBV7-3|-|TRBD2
TGTGCCAGCAGCTTCCACGGGCGGGAGGGCCTGGCAGATACGCAGTATTTT
CASSFHGREGLADTQYF
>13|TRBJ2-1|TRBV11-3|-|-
TGTGCCAGCAGTACACAGGGACGGGGTGAGCAGTTCTTC
CASSTQGRGEQFF
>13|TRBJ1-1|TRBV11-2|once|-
TGTGCCAGCACCCCTTTAAGGGCCACTGAAGCTTTCTTT
CASTPLRATEAFF
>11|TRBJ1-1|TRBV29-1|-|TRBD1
TGCAGCGTTGACAGGGGGCGAGGAGCTTTCTTT
CSVDRGRGAFF
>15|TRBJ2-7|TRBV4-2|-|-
TGTGCCAGCAGCCAAGAAAAGGTCGGGCCCTACGAGCAGTACTTC
CASSQEKVGPYEQYF
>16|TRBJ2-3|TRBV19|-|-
TGTGCCAGTAGTCTACAAGGCTACTCTAGCACAGATACGCAGTATTTT
CASSLQGYSSTDTQYF
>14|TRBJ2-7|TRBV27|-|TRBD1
TGTGCCAGCAGTTCCTGGACAGGTGCTAGGGAGCAGTACTTC
CASSSWTGAREQYF
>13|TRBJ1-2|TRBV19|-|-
TGTGCCAGTAGTAGGGGGGCAGGGGCCGGCTACACCTTC
CASSRGAGAGYTF
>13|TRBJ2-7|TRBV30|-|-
TGTGCCTGGAGGCGCGGCCTTTCCTGCGAGCAGTACTTC
CAWRRGLSCEQYF
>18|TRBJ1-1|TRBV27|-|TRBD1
TGTGCCAGCAGTACCCTTCTCGGACAGGGTCGTAGGAGCACTGAAGCTTTCTTT
CASSTLLGQGRRSTEAFF
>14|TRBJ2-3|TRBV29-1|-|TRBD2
TGCAGCGTATCTAGCGGGGTCCGCACAGATACGCAGTATTTT
CSVSSGVRTDTQYF
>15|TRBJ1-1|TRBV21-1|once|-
TGTGCCAGCAGCAAACGTTTCCGGGATTACACTGAAGCTTTCTTT
CASSKRFRDYTEAFF
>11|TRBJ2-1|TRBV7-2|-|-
TGTGCCAGCAGCTTACGCAGGGAGCAGTTCTTC
CASSLRREQFF
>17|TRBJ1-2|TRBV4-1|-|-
TGCGCCAGCAGCCAAGATTCGAGCCAGGCCCCCGTACATGGCTACACCTTC
CASSQDSSQAPVHGYTF
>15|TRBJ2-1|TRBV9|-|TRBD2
TGTGCCAGCAGCGTTCTTGGACTAGCGCACAATGAGCAGTTCTTC
CASSVLGLAHNEQFF